One and the same sample provided the 21 T cell receptor beta chains below, sequenced in a study of beta chain features in type 1 diabetes. Points from the study as a whole: TCRB CDR3s were moderately but significantly shorter in Type 1 diabetes patients in all four CD4+ subsets.

The whole isolated RNA underwent reverse transcription, so sequencing captured expressed TCRB transcripts. Libraries were prepared by immunoSEQ multiplex PCR; TCRdb keeps only in-frame clonotypes and omits some of them. The top ten clones hold 0.03% to 0.04% of a sample with hundreds of thousands of clones, 11% to 15% of them seen once. Their cognate antigens are unknown. Source material: naive CD4+ T cells from blood. All receptors derive from a man aged 18 to 29 with type 1 diabetes.

Only a few counts were recorded for this clone. This rearrangement joins TRBV5-4 to TRBJ2-1; TRBD2 might be the D (6 bases). This CDR3 is built from 16 residues. The V end lost 4 bases, the J end lost 0 bases, and 14 bases lay between the germline ends. The germline V gene encodes CDR1 SGHNT and CDR2 YYREEE (reference sequence). CDR3 in amino acids: CASSPGTFSSYNEQFF. In DNA form, the CDR3 reads TGTGCCAGCAGCCCCGGGACTTTTAGCTCCTACAATGAGCAGTTCTTC.

This clone has a handful of counts. This chain connects TRBV30 to TRBJ2-7; 7 nucleotides line up with TRBD1. Trimming removed 8 bases from V and 0 bases from J; junction bases left unmatched: 4. This CDR3 is built from 12 residues. CDR1 is GTSNPN and CDR2 is SVGIG in the germline V gene (reference sequence). The CDR3 loop reads CAGDRVSYEQYF. DNA of the CDR3: TGTGCCGGGGACAGAGTCTCCTACGAGCAGTACTTC. The entire variable domain, with the rest obtained from reference TRBV30 and TRBJ2-7, is as follows: SQTIHQWPATLVQPVGSPLSLECTVEGTSNPNLYWYRQAAGRGLQLLFYSVGIGQISSEVPQNLSASRPQDRQFILSSKKLLLSDSGFYLCAGDRVSYEQYFGPGTRLTVT.

The rearrangement joins TRBV18 to TRBJ2-6, with D possibly being TRBD1 (6 bases). CDR1 is KGHSH and CDR2 is LQKENI in the germline V gene. The CDR3 covers 16 residues. The V end was cut by 4 bases, the J end by 5 bases, with 15 bases between. This chain's CDR3 is CASSQFTGPRANVLTF. The DNA of the CDR3 is TGTGCCAGCTCACAATTCACAGGGCCCCGGGCCAACGTCCTGACTTTC.

The gene calls are TRBV29-1 and TRBJ1-1; 7 nucleotides match TRBD1. With V trimmed by 3 bases and J by 4 bases, 8 bases remained unmatched. Germline CDR1 and CDR2: SQVTM and ANQGSEA. This CDR3 spans 14 amino acids. As DNA, the CDR3 is TGCAGCGTTGACTCGGACAGGCTAAGCACTGAAGCTTTCTTT. This sequence encodes CSVDSDRLSTEAFF.

The CDR3 DNA is TGCGCCAGCAGCCCAAAGGGGACATCCGCCGGGGAGTTCTTC. It codes for CASSPKGTSAGEFF. The rearrangement links TRBV5-1 to TRBJ2-1; D may be TRBD1 (6 bases). The CDR3 loop spans 14 amino acids. Trimming took off 4 bases at V and 14 bases at J, with 22 bases between the two ends. Per the germline V gene, CDR1 is SGHRS and CDR2 is YFSETQ.

The rearrangement joins TRBV1 to TRBJ2-1; the table gives TRBD2 as D, unverified against the DNA. TRBV1 represents a pseudogene. The CDR3 length is 17 residues. The CDR3 here is CTSSQGTRESSYNEQFF. The CDR3 DNA reads TGCACCAGCAGCCAAGGCACGCGGGAAAGCTCCTACAATGAGCAGTTCTTC.

This chain uses TRBV30 with TRBJ2-1; D is undetermined. The CDR3 spans 13 residues. Per the germline V gene, CDR1 is GTSNPN and CDR2 is SVGIG (reference sequence). V was shortened by 0 bases and J by 15 bases, with 18 bases between the two germline ends. This chain's CDR3 is CAWSVHSAREMFF. The CDR3, as DNA: TGTGCCTGGAGTGTACACAGCGCCCGAGAAATGTTCTTC. The complete variable domain, with remaining parts taken from reference TRBV30 and TRBJ2-1, reads SQTIHQWPATLVQPVGSPLSLECTVEGTSNPNLYWYRQAAGRGLQLLFYSVGIGQISSEVPQNLSASRPQDRQFILSSKKLLLSDSGFYLCAWSVHSAREMFFGPGTRLTVL.

This chain uses TRBV30 with TRBJ1-6; D gene unclear. This CDR3 region has 13 residues. In germline, CDR1 is GTSNPN, CDR2 SVGIG (reference sequence). V lost 2 bases to trimming and J lost 6 bases, with 8 bases between them. CDR3: CAWSRIPNSPLHF. The CDR3 coding sequence is TGTGCCTGGAGTCGCATCCCTAATTCACCCCTCCACTTT.

V is TRBV9 and J is TRBJ2-1; a possible D gene is TRBD1 (5 bases). V lost 7 bases and J 6 bases, leaving 23 bases between the germline ends. The CDR3 contains 16 residues. Germline CDR1 and CDR2: SGDLS and YYNGEE. DNA of the CDR3: TGTGCCAGCTCCTTTCGCGGCGGTTTGGGGCGCAATGAGCAGTTCTTC. This encodes CASSFRGGLGRNEQFF. Supplemented by reference TRBV9 and TRBJ2-1, the full variable domain reads DSGVTQTPKHLITATGQRVTLRCSPRSGDLSVYWYQQSLDQGLQFLIQYYNGEERAKGNILERFSAQQFPDLHSELNLSSLELGDSALYFCASSFRGGLGRNEQFFGPGTRLTVL.

The V and J genes are TRBV28 and TRBJ1-2; D remains unclear. The CDR3 is made up of 11 amino acids. Germline V lookup: CDR1 MDHEN, CDR2 SYDVKM. Trimming removed 11 bases from V and 2 bases from J, with 9 bases in between. The CDR3 protein is CAVRVNYGYTF. The CDR3, as DNA: TGTGCCGTCCGGGTGAACTATGGCTACACCTTC.

This clone was seen only once. The chain recombines TRBV9 with TRBJ2-5; TRBD2 matches 13 bases. Germline-derived CDR1 and CDR2 are SGDLS and YYNGEE. V shed 2 bases and J 1 base; nucleotides not matched to a gene: 2. The CDR3 has 16 residues. The CDR3 DNA reads TGTGCCAGCAGCGTGGGGACTAGCGGGATCCAAGAGACCCAGTACTTC. Protein product: CASSVGTSGIQETQYF. Complete variable domain (other parts from reference TRBV9 and TRBJ2-5): DSGVTQTPKHLITATGQRVTLRCSPRSGDLSVYWYQQSLDQGLQFLIQYYNGEERAKGNILERFSAQQFPDLHSELNLSSLELGDSALYFCASSVGTSGIQETQYFGPGTRLLVL.

This clone was counted only a few times. V usage is TRBV27 and J usage is TRBJ2-3, with TRBD1 identical over 9 bases. V lost 8 bases to trimming and J lost 5 bases; unmatched junction nucleotides: 5. CDR1 and CDR2 from the germline V gene are MNHEY and SMNVEV (reference sequence). This CDR3 contains 13 residues. As DNA, the CDR3 is TGTGCCAGCCAACCGGGACAGGGAGATACGCAGTATTTT. The encoded protein is CASQPGQGDTQYF.

This clone was seen a handful of times. The chain recombines TRBV7-9 with TRBJ2-1; 10 bases line up with TRBD2. V dropped 3 bases and J dropped 4; count of bases not matched to a gene: 6. Germline V lookup: CDR1 SEHNR, CDR2 FQNEAQ (reference sequence). This CDR3 comprises 16 residues. The CDR3 sequence is CASSLASGSEYNEQFF. In nucleotides, the CDR3 is TGTGCCAGCAGCTTGGCTAGCGGGAGTGAATACAATGAGCAGTTCTTC.

Remarks on this clone: Different DNA sequences within this sample yield the same CDR3. The V gene is TRBV30, the J gene TRBJ2-1; 10 nucleotides line up with TRBD2. Germline trimming cut 4 bases from V and 4 bases from J; bases unmatched to any gene: 4. Germline V lookup: CDR1 GTSNPN, CDR2 SVGIG (reference sequence). CDR3 length: 14 amino acids. CDR3 loop: CAWTSGGSYNEQFF. The CDR3 DNA sequence: TGTGCCTGGACTAGCGGGGGCTCTTACAATGAGCAGTTCTTC.

This chain connects TRBV4-2 to TRBJ1-6; D may be TRBD1 (6 bases). V lost 0 bases and J lost 9, with 15 bases in between. Germline V CDR1 and CDR2: LGHNA, YNFKEQ. The CDR3 runs to 16 residues. CDR3 loop: CASSQDEGGDGSPLHF. Written as DNA, the CDR3 is TGTGCCAGCAGCCAAGACGAAGGGGGAGATGGTTCACCCCTCCACTTT.

This sequence joins TRBV27 and TRBJ1-2; D ambiguous. V shed 5 bases and J shed 4 bases, with 8 bases lying between them. The CDR3 is 12 amino acids. CDR1 MNHEY and CDR2 SMNVEV come from the germline V gene (reference sequence). The CDR3 sequence: CASSRGSYGYTF. In DNA form, the CDR3 reads TGTGCCAGCAGTCGAGGGAGCTATGGCTACACCTTC.

This clone was detected a few times. This sample also contains other DNA sequences that code for the same CDR3. V gene TRBV29-1 combines with J gene TRBJ2-5, with 9 bases aligning to TRBD2. V lost 0 bases, J lost 2 bases, and 7 bases stayed unmatched. Per the germline V gene, CDR1 is SQVTM and CDR2 is ANQGSEA. The CDR3 has 16 amino acids. The DNA for the CDR3 is TGCAGCGTTGAAGATCTTAGCGGGGGTTCACAAGAGACCCAGTACTTC. Translated: CSVEDLSGGSQETQYF.

In regard to this clone: Relative to the germline gene, one junction end is altered; a read error may explain this. This chain links TRBV7-7 with TRBJ1-1; possibly TRBD1 for D (5 bases). The CDR3 spans 13 residues. Germline loops: CDR1 SSHAT, CDR2 FNYEAQ (reference sequence). This CDR3 reads CASSLGSGGEAFF. CDR3 DNA: TGTGCTAGCAGCTTAGGTTCGGGGGGTGAAGCTTTCTTT.

This clone has just a few counts. The rearrangement links TRBV6-5 to TRBJ2-6; the match to TRBD1 covers 8 bases. The germline V gene encodes CDR1 MNHEY and CDR2 SVGAGI. After removal of 6 bases from V and 13 bases from J, the junction contained 11 bases not matched to a gene. The CDR3 extends over 14 amino acids. CDR3 DNA: TGTGCCAGCAGGAGACAGGGGTCCTTCCAAGTCCTGACTTTC. Residues: CASRRQGSFQVLTF.

J is TRBJ1-1 and V is TRBV7-3; D uncertain. V lost 4 bases, J lost 4 bases, and 16 bases lay in between. Looked up from germline, CDR1 is SGHTA and CDR2 is FQGTGA. The CDR3 has 15 residues. The CDR3 region has the DNA TGTGCCAGCAGCTCCCGATCAGCCGATAGCACTGAAGCTTTCTTT. Its protein is CASSSRSADSTEAFF. Based on the CDR3 plus reference TRBV7-3 and TRBJ1-1, the full variable domain is GAGVSQTPSNKVTEKGKYVELRCDPISGHTALYWYRQSLGQGPEFLIYFQGTGAADDSGLPNDRFFAVRPEGSVSTLKIQRTERGDSAVYLCASSSRSADSTEAFFGQGTRLTVV.

This rearrangement joins TRBV4-2 to TRBJ2-4, with TRBD1 as a possible D gene (6 bases). The CDR3 loop spans 16 amino acids. Germline loops: CDR1 LGHNA, CDR2 YNFKEQ. The V gene lost 4 bases and the J gene lost 5 bases, with 18 bases spanning the gap. CDR3 bases: TGTGCCAGCAGCCCTAGGGGGAAAATCTCGGAAAACATTCAGTACTTC. This gives the protein CASSPRGKISENIQYF.